This TCR beta chain appears in the sequencing data of a study of T cell repertoires in cytomegalovirus infection. Study in general: Signatures in public TCR beta sequences pointed to both CMV infection and matching HLA type.

The CDR3 has 13 amino acids. In germline, CDR1 is DFQATT, CDR2 SNEGSKA (reference sequence). Deletions cut 4 bases from V and 0 bases from J, with 6 bases between. TCRdb independently ran MiXCR on the reads; one entry per CDR3 protein. The sample holds hundreds of thousands of distinct CDR3 sequences, about a sixth seen once. This clonotype was counted many times. The source of this sequence is a human donor in good health (CMV status not recorded). Some clones in this sample may be carry-over from other donors' samples. Sequenced input: PBMCs. The genes are TRBV20-1 and TRBJ1-4; perhaps TRBD1 as D (6 bases). CDR3 loop: CSATGATNEKLFF. Here the CDR3 DNA reads TGCAGTGCTACAGGGGCAACTAATGAAAAACTGTTTTTT.